This passage covers 10 T cell receptor beta chains from one sample sequenced in a study of cytomegalovirus exposure and HLA in healthy donors. Generated by immunoSEQ multiplex PCR, the TCRdb table keeps only in-frame clones and is missing some. The table has fewer than 400,000 clones, around 90% seen once; the top ten hold around 0.96%. Sequencing used PBMCs. The receptors were gathered from a man aged 25 to 45 in good health and CMV-seronegative.

V is TRBV29-1 and J is TRBJ2-3; TRBD1 matches 10 bases. This CDR3 comprises 14 residues. J lost 4 bases, V lost 3 bases, and 4 bases had no gene match. Germline assignment: CDR1 SQVTM and CDR2 ANQGSEA. In DNA, the CDR3 is TGCAGCGTTGAGGACAGGGGGACGGCAGATACGCAGTATTTT. It yields the protein CSVEDRGTADTQYF.

CDR3 loop: CASSPLAGAFNTGELFF. The CDR3 nucleotides read TGTGCCAGCAGCCCTCTAGCGGGGGCTTTCAACACCGGGGAGCTGTTTTTT. J is TRBJ2-2 and V is TRBV14, with 10 bases aligning to TRBD2. The J segment lost 2 bases and the V segment lost 4 bases, leaving 7 bases of the junction unmatched. The CDR3 loop spans 17 amino acids. Germline V CDR1 and CDR2: SGHDN, FVKESK.

The chain joins TRBV7-6 to TRBJ2-7; 7 bases are shared with TRBD2. Germline V gene sequence: CDR1 SGHVS, CDR2 FNYEAQ. CDR3 size: 17 residues. Unmatched junction bases numbered 10, after V lost 0 bases and J lost 2 bases. CDR3 in amino acids: CASSLADSGGGAYEQYF. CDR3 DNA sequence: TGTGCCAGCAGCTTAGCGGACTCGGGGGGTGGGGCCTACGAGCAGTACTTC.

This chain links TRBV6-5 with TRBJ1-1; D is unresolved. This CDR3 has 12 residues. V lost 6 bases and J 4 bases, leaving 9 bases between the germline ends. CDR1 MNHEY and CDR2 SVGAGI come from the germline V gene. CDR3 sequence (DNA): TGTGCCAGCAGCGGAGGAGGCACTGAAGCTTTCTTT. Protein: CASSGGGTEAFF.

The gene calls are TRBV9 and TRBJ2-2; D is perhaps TRBD2 (6 bases). Looked up from germline, CDR1 is SGDLS and CDR2 is YYNGEE. This CDR3 is built from 17 residues. Trimming removed 4 bases at V and 4 bases at J, with 20 bases between. Written as DNA, the CDR3 is TGTGCCAGCAGCCCGTATGGGGGACTCCCAACCACCGGGGAGCTGTTTTTT. Its translation: CASSPYGGLPTTGELFF.

The count of this clone is one. CDR3 in amino acids: CASSIEAVENQPQHF. CDR3 bases: TGTGCCAGTAGTATTGAGGCAGTCGAAAATCAGCCCCAGCATTTT. The V and J genes are TRBV19 and TRBJ1-5; D remains unclear. Germline CDR1 is LNHDA and CDR2 is SQIVND (reference sequence). V lost 3 bases to trimming and J lost 4 bases, with 13 bases between them. This CDR3 contains 15 residues.

The chain combines TRBV6-1 with TRBJ2-7, with D possibly matching TRBD1 (6 bases). Deletions cut 7 bases from V and 0 bases from J, with 16 bases between. The CDR3 has 15 amino acids. The germline V gene encodes CDR1 MNHNS and CDR2 SASEGT. The CDR3 protein is CASTPMRGNSYEQYF. CDR3 nucleotides: TGTGCCAGCACCCCAATGAGGGGGAACTCCTACGAGCAGTACTTC.

V and J are TRBV30 and TRBJ1-1; D call uncertain. This CDR3 spans 13 amino acids. V lost 1 base and J lost 5, with 11 bases in between. CDR1 and CDR2 (germline): GTSNPN, SVGIG (reference sequence). CDR3 loop: CAWSDGEWTEAFF. CDR3 bases: TGTGCCTGGAGTGACGGGGAATGGACTGAAGCTTTCTTT. Filled out from reference TRBV30 and TRBJ1-1, the complete variable domain reads SQTIHQWPATLVQPVGSPLSLECTVEGTSNPNLYWYRQAAGRGLQLLFYSVGIGQISSEVPQNLSASRPQDRQFILSSKKLLLSDSGFYLCAWSDGEWTEAFFGQGTRLTVV.

The genes are TRBV7-9 and TRBJ2-7; the D gene is possibly TRBD1 (5 bases). The germline CDR1 and CDR2 sequences are SEHNR and FQNEAQ (reference sequence). This CDR3 has 17 amino acids. Trimming shortened V by 5 bases and J by 4 bases, and 24 bases separated the two germline ends. CDR3 coding DNA: TGTGCCAGCAGCCTCCGGCCGTACGTGGGGCCTGATTACGAGCAGTACTTC. This sequence encodes CASSLRPYVGPDYEQYF.

J is TRBJ1-5 and V is TRBV16, with TRBD1 matching 8 bases. This CDR3 has 17 residues. Germline V gene lookup returns CDR1 KGHSY and CDR2 FQNENV. V trimming: 2 bases; J trimming: 4 bases; junction bases outside the gene matches: 10. The CDR3, as DNA: TGTGCCAGCAGCCAAACGCGAGCGACAGGGGAGAATCAGCCCCAGCATTTT. It encodes CASSQTRATGENQPQHF.